This T cell receptor (beta chain) was sequenced during a study of CD8 T cells in ankylosing spondylitis. A remark on this clonotype: The antigen remains undetermined.

Study results and limitations: Earlier work had already found some motif variants in reactive arthritis synovial fluid and blood. In peripheral blood, disease-linked CD8+ clones occurred at relatively low frequencies. Eight highly homologous variants formed a TCR beta motif that appeared characteristic of ankylosing spondylitis blood.

TCRdb independently ran MiXCR on the 5' RACE reads; one entry per CDR3 protein. The sample lists 750,000 to 850,000 distinct CDR3 sequences; 10% to 15% were seen once. What was sequenced was blood, either unsorted or a sorted T cell fraction (not recorded which). This TCR was recovered from a male donor with ankylosing spondylitis.

Here the CDR3 DNA reads TGTGCCAGCAGTAGGAGGGGACAGGGGGCTTCGGGCTACACCTTC. Translated, it gives CASSRRGQGASGYTF. V and J are TRBV25-1 and TRBJ1-2, with 12 bases aligning to TRBD1. Germline V gene data show CDR1 as MGHDK and CDR2 as SYGVNS. Unmatched junction bases numbered 9, after V lost 5 bases and J lost 8 bases. This CDR3 is built from 15 residues.